This T cell receptor (beta chain) was documented in a study of T cell clones after liver transplantation. Study at large: Samples came pre-transplant, pre-randomization before withdrawal, and post-randomization after withdrawal ended.

Thawed unstimulated PBMCs were FACS-sorted by CD3, CD4 and CD8 into two populations. Trimming removed 1 base from V and 0 bases from J, with 13 bases in between. Germline V lookup: CDR1 KGHSH, CDR2 LQKENI. This CDR3 contains 16 residues. Libraries were prepared by immunoSEQ multiplex PCR; TCRdb keeps only in-frame clonotypes and omits some of them. The table includes fewer than 85,000 clones, approximately 87% detected once. This clone was detected only once. The receptor's source is a human patient who received a liver transplant. Some of these T cells may belong to the graft donor. The chain has TRBV18 and TRBJ2-7; D is unclear. Sequenced here: CD4+ T cells from blood, sampled at the 22-month timepoint. DNA of the CDR3: TGTGCCAGCTCACCACTCCCGGCGGCTAACTCCTACGAGCAGTACTTC. It specifies CASSPLPAANSYEQYF.